This T cell receptor (beta chain) originates from a study of T-cell reconstitution after alpha-beta-depleted transplantation in children. Points from the study as a whole: One year post-transplant, T-cell counts and diversity were largely derived from T cells produced anew.

Remarks on this clonotype: Its target is not known. This may stem from a read error, because a much larger clone lies one nucleotide away. Without the conserved terminal phenylalanine or tryptophan, this CDR3 likely stems from a read error.

Germline CDR1 ENHRY, CDR2 SYGVKD. V lost 8 bases and J lost 0, with 11 bases in between. The CDR3 covers 13 residues. Researchers prepared the TCRbeta library using unique molecular identifiers, the study reports. One entry per CDR3 protein, called by TCRdb with MiXCR from the PCR reads. The profile shows tens of thousands of distinct CDR3 sequences, 15% to 17% of them singletons. This receptor was obtained from a male patient aged 2-15 years who had a stem cell transplant for acute lymphoblastic leukemia, so the T cells may come from the graft donor. This chain uses TRBV10-3 with TRBJ2-7; no clear D gene. Here the sequenced sample was PBMCs, mostly from graft donor cells, taken 180 days after TCRalphabeta/CD19-depleted stem cell transplant. CDR3 sequence reads: CAIGNGLSYEQYY. The CDR3 DNA sequence: TGTGCCATCGGGAACGGGCTCTCCTACGAGCAGTACTAC.